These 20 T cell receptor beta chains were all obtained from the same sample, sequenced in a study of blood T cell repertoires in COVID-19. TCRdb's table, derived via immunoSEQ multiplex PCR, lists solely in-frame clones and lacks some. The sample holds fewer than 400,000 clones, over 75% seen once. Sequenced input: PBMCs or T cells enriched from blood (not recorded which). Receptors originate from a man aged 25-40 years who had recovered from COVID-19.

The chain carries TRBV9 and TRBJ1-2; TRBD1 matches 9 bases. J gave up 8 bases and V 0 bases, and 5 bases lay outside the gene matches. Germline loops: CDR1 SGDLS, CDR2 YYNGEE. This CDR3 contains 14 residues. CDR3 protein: CASSVARTGEGYTF. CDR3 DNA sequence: TGTGCCAGCAGCGTAGCCCGGACAGGGGAAGGCTACACCTTC.

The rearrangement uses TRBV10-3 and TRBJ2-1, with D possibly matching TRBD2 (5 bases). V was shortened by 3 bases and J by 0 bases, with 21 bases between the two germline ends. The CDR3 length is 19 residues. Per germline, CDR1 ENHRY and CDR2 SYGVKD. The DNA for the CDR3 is TGTGCCATCAGTGACTCGGGTTTTGAGCGGCGAAGCTCCTACAATGAGCAGTTCTTC. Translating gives CAISDSGFERRSSYNEQFF.

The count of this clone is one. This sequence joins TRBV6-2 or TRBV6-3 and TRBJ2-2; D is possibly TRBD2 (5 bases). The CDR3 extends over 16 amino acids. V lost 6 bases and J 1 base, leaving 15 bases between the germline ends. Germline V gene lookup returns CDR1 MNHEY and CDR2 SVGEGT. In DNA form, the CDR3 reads TGTGCCAGCAGCGGCCTTCGAGGGAAGAACACCGGGGAGCTGTTTTTT. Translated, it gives CASSGLRGKNTGELFF.

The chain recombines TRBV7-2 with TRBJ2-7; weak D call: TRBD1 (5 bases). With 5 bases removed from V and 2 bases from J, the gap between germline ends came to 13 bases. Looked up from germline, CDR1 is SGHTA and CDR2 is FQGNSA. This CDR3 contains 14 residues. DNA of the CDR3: TGTGCCAGCAGCCTCATGGGGCCCGCCTACGAGCAGTACTTC. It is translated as CASSLMGPAYEQYF.

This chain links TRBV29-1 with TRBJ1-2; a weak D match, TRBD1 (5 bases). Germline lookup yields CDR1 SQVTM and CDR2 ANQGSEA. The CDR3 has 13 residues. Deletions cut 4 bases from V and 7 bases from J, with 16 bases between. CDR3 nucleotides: TGCAGCGTTGGTAGCAGGGTGAATTCTGGCTACACCTTC. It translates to CSVGSRVNSGYTF.

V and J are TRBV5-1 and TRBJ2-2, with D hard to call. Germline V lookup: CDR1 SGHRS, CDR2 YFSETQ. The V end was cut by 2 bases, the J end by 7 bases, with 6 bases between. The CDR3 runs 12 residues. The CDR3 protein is CASSLIGGELFF. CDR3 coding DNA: TGCGCCAGCAGCTTAATCGGCGGGGAGCTGTTTTTT.

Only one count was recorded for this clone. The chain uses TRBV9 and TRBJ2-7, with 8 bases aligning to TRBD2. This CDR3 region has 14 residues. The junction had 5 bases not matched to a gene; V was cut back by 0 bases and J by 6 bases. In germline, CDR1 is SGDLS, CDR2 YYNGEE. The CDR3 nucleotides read TGTGCCAGCAGCGTAGCAGGGACTAGTGTCGAGCAGTACTTC. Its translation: CASSVAGTSVEQYF.

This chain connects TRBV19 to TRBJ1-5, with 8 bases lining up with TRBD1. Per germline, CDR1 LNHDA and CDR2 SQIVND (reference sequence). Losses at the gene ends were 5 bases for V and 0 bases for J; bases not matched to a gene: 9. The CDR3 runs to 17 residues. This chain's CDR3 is CASSAGQVTYSNQPQHF. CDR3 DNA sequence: TGTGCCAGTAGTGCGGGACAGGTCACCTATAGCAATCAGCCCCAGCATTTT.

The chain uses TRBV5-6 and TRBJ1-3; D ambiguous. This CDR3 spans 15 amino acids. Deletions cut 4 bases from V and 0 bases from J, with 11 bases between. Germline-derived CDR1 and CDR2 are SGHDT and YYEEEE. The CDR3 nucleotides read TGTGCCAGCAGCCCCGGACTGATCTCTGGAAACACCATATATTTT. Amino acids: CASSPGLISGNTIYF.

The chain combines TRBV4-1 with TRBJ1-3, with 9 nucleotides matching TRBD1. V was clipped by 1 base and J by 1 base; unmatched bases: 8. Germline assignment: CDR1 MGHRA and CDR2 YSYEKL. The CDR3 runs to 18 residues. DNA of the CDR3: TGCGCCAGCAGCCAAGGGCACAGGGGGCTTTTATCTGGAAACACCATATATTTT. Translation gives CASSQGHRGLLSGNTIYF.

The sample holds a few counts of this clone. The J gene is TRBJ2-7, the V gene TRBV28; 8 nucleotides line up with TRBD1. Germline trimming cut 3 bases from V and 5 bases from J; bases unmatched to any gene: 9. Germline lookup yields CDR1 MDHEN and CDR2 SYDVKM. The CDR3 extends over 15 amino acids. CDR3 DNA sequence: TGTGCCAGCAGTTTGGTCTCGGCAGGGGGCGACGAGCAGTACTTC. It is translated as CASSLVSAGGDEQYF.

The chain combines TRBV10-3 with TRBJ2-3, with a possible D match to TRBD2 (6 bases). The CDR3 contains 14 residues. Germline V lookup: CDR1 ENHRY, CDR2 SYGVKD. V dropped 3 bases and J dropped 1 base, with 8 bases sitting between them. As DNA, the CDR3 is TGTGCCATCAGTGACCCGGGGGGCACAGATACGCAGTATTTT. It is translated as CAISDPGGTDTQYF.

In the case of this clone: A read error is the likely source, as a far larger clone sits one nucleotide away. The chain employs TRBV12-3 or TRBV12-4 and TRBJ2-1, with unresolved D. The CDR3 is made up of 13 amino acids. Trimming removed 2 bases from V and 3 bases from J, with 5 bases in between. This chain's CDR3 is CASSLSSYNEQFF. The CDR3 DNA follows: TGTGCCAGCAGTTTATCCAGCTACAATGAGCAGTTCTTC.

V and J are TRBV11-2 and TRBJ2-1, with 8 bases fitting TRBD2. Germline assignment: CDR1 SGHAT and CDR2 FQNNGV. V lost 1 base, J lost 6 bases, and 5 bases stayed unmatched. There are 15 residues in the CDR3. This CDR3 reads CASSLAGGARNEQFF. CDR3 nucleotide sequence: TGTGCCAGCAGCTTAGCGGGGGGGGCCCGCAATGAGCAGTTCTTC.

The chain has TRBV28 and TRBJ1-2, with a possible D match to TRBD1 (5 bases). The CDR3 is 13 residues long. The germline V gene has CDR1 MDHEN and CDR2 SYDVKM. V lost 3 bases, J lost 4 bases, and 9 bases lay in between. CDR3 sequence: CASSLGQSYGYTF. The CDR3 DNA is TGTGCCAGCAGTTTGGGGCAGAGCTATGGCTACACCTTC.

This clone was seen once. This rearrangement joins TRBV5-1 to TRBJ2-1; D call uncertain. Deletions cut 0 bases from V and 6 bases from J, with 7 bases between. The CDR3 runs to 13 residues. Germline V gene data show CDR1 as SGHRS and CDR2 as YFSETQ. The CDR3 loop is CASSLVPVNEQFF. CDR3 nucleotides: TGCGCCAGCAGCTTGGTTCCAGTCAATGAGCAGTTCTTC. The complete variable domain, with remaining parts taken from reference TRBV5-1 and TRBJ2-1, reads KAGVTQTPRYLIKTRGQQVTLSCSPISGHRSVSWYQQTPGQGLQFLFEYFSETQRNKGNFPGRFSGRQFSNSRSEMNVSTLELGDSALYLCASSLVPVNEQFFGPGTRLTVL.

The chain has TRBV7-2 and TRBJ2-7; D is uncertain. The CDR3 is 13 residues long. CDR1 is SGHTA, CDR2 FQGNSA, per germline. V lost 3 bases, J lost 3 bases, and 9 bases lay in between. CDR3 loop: CASSFHRDYEQYF. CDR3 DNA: TGTGCCAGCAGCTTCCACAGAGACTACGAGCAGTACTTC.

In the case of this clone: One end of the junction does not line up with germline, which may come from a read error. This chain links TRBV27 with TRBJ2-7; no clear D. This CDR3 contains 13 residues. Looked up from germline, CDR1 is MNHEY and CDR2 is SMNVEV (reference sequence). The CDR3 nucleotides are TGTGCCAGCAGTTTATTCCCACTCTACGAGCGGTACTTC. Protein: CASSLFPLYERYF.

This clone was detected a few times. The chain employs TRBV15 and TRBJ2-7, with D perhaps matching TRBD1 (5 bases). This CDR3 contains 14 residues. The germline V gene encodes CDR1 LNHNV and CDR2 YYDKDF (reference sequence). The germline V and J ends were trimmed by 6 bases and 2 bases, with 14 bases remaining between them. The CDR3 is CATSPLAGTYEQYF. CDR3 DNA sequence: TGTGCCACCAGTCCCTTGGCAGGGACCTACGAGCAGTACTTC.

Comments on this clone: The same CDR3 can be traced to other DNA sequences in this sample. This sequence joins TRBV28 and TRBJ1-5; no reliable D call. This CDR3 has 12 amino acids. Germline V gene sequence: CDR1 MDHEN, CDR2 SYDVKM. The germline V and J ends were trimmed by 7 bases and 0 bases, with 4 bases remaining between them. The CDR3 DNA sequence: TGTGCCAGCACTTATAGCAATCAGCCCCAGCATTTT. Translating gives CASTYSNQPQHF.